The next 25 T cell receptor beta chains were all read from a single sample in a study of T cells expressing NK-cell markers. TCRdb reprocessed the 5' RACE reads and keeps a single row for each CDR3 protein, giving no DNA. The listing contains 120,000 to 150,000 distinct CDR3 sequences. Sequencing used blood T cells: a sorted CD56 or NKG2C T cell subset, CD4+ or CD8+ T cells, or bulk PBMC T cells (not recorded which). Every receptor here comes from a man younger than 35 in good health.

The gene calls are TRBV2 and TRBJ2-3. This CDR3 has 16 residues. Looked up from germline, CDR1 is SNHLY and CDR2 is FYNNEI. The CDR3 sequence is CASSDPRETSTDTQYF.

The V call is TRBV7-2, the J call TRBJ2-5; the D call from TCRdb, TRBD1, cannot be confirmed without DNA. This CDR3 has 17 residues. The germline gives CDR1 SGHTA, CDR2 FQGNSA. This CDR3 reads CASSLEGGRGVLETQYF.

The rearrangement uses TRBV19 and TRBJ2-6. CDR3 length: 15 amino acids. Germline V gene sequence: CDR1 LNHDA, CDR2 SQIVND (reference sequence). The CDR3 spells CASSDVLSGANVLTF.

The chain joins TRBV7-9 to TRBJ1-1. The CDR3 is made up of 11 amino acids. CDR1 and CDR2 (germline): SEHNR, FQNEAQ (reference sequence). CDR3 protein: CATEGRTEAFF.

The rearrangement links TRBV6-1 to TRBJ2-2; TCRdb's D gene call, TRBD2, goes unchecked for lack of DNA. Germline loops: CDR1 MNHNS, CDR2 SASEGT. The CDR3 length is 14 residues. The CDR3: CASLSGESGGELFF.

The chain carries TRBV30 and TRBJ2-7; TCRdb names TRBD1, which stays unverified in the absence of DNA. This CDR3 has 14 amino acids. Germline V lookup: CDR1 GTSNPN, CDR2 SVGIG (reference sequence). CDR3 residues: CAWSVPQGRYEQYF.

The chain combines TRBV11-2 with TRBJ2-6. CDR3 length: 16 amino acids. The germline gives CDR1 SGHAT, CDR2 FQNNGV. The chain's CDR3 is CASSSSGSYGANVLTF.

The chain couples TRBV20-1 to TRBJ2-1; TCRdb's D call, TRBD1, is unchecked because there is no DNA. This CDR3 comprises 15 residues. Germline CDR1 reads DFQATT; CDR2 reads SNEGSKA (reference sequence). The CDR3 spells CSASGGTSSYNEQFF.

The chain uses TRBV30 and TRBJ2-1; lacking DNA, the TRBD2 call made by TCRdb goes unchecked. Germline-derived CDR1 and CDR2 are GTSNPN and SVGIG (reference sequence). The CDR3 has 16 residues. The CDR3 loop is CAWSTPGLDLYNEQFF.

The rearrangement joins TRBV16 to TRBJ1-2; the D gene TCRdb calls, TRBD1, cannot be checked with no DNA. Germline lookup yields CDR1 KGHSY and CDR2 FQNENV. CDR3 length equals 13 residues. The CDR3 loop is CASSRGVGYGYTF.

The rearrangement links TRBV28 to TRBJ1-5; checking the TCRdb D call of TRBD1 is not possible without DNA. The CDR3 extends over 19 amino acids. Germline CDR1 reads MDHEN; CDR2 reads SYDVKM. The CDR3 sequence: CASSTPLLGSSASNQPQHF.

The chain links TRBV28 to TRBJ2-7; TCRdb selects TRBD1, and the lack of DNA leaves this call unchecked. This CDR3 contains 14 residues. The V gene's germline CDR1 is MDHEN and CDR2 SYDVKM. The CDR3 here is CASSLGQGAYEQYF.

This chain uses TRBV27 with TRBJ1-1; TCRdb selects TRBD1, and the lack of DNA leaves this call unchecked. CDR1 is MNHEY, CDR2 SMNVEV, per germline (reference sequence). There are 15 residues in the CDR3. The CDR3 sequence: CASSLSWAGSTEAFF.

The CDR3 spells CASSPTAGRLRDTQYF. The V gene is TRBV7-3, the J gene TRBJ2-3; no DNA is available, so the TRBD2 call from TCRdb remains unchecked. The CDR3 is made up of 16 amino acids. The germline gives CDR1 SGHTA, CDR2 FQGTGA.

The chain links TRBV7-9 to TRBJ2-1; TCRdb's D call of TRBD1 is untestable without DNA. This CDR3 has 15 residues. The germline CDR1 and CDR2 sequences are SEHNR and FQNEAQ (reference sequence). CDR3 sequence reads: CASSPGGTEAYMQFF.

The gene calls are TRBV7-8 and TRBJ1-5; TCRdb picks TRBD1, but there is no DNA to check that call. The CDR3 runs to 15 residues. CDR1 is SGHVS and CDR2 is FQNEAQ in the germline V gene. The CDR3 loop reads CASSLGGGGNQPQHF.

The chain recombines TRBV4-1 with TRBJ2-1. Germline loops: CDR1 MGHRA, CDR2 YSYEKL. CDR3 size: 13 residues. This CDR3 is CASSHRLADEQFF.

The chain joins TRBV12-3 or TRBV12-4 to TRBJ2-3. The CDR3 has 16 residues. The CDR3 region is CASTFSGSKGTDTQYF.

The V gene is TRBV20-1, the J gene TRBJ2-1. This CDR3 region has 15 residues. In germline, CDR1 is DFQATT, CDR2 SNEGSKA (reference sequence). CDR3: CSAPQGSSSYNEQFF.

This clonotype is labeled medium-sized based on frequency. The CDR3 loop is CASSLIEQSYETQYF. The V gene is TRBV5-6, the J gene TRBJ2-5. This CDR3 is 15 amino acids long. From germline, CDR1 is SGHDT and CDR2 YYEEEE. Full variable domain (remainder filled in from reference TRBV5-6 and TRBJ2-5): DAGVTQSPTHLIKTRGQQVTLRCSPKSGHDTVSWYQQALGQGPQFIFQYYEEEERQRGNFPDRFSGHQFPNYSSELNVNALLLGDSALYLCASSLIEQSYETQYFGPGTRLLVL.

The J gene is TRBJ1-1, the V gene TRBV7-9. The CDR3 totals 13 residues. Germline CDR1 SEHNR, CDR2 FQNEAQ (reference sequence). CDR3 sequence reads: CASSLGMVPEAFF. The full variable domain, with the rest looked up from reference TRBV7-9 and TRBJ1-1, is DTGVSQNPRHKITKRGQNVTFRCDPISEHNRLYWYRQTLGQGPEFLTYFQNEAQLEKSRLLSDRFSAERPKGSFSTLEIQRTEQGDSAMYLCASSLGMVPEAFFGQGTRLTVV.

This rearrangement joins TRBV14 to TRBJ1-2; TCRdb names TRBD1, which stays unverified in the absence of DNA. Germline assignment: CDR1 SGHDN and CDR2 FVKESK. This CDR3 has 15 amino acids. The CDR3 loop is CASAPPDRGLYGYTF.

This chain links TRBV9 with TRBJ2-7; TCRdb returns TRBD1, unconfirmable since there is no DNA. The length of the CDR3 is 16 residues. The germline V gene has CDR1 SGDLS and CDR2 YYNGEE. CDR3 protein: CASSANRGSPSYEQYF.

V gene TRBV15 combines with J gene TRBJ2-2. CDR1 and CDR2 (germline): LNHNV, YYDKDF (reference sequence). This CDR3 spans 12 amino acids. CDR3 residues: CATRVGTGELFF.

The chain is built from TRBV20-1 and TRBJ2-5; TCRdb's D gene call, TRBD1, goes unchecked for lack of DNA. CDR3 length: 14 residues. Germline CDR1 DFQATT, CDR2 SNEGSKA (reference sequence). This CDR3 is CSATSSREGETQYF.